The rows below give T cell receptor beta chains drawn from one sample of a study of human T cells and chemical hapten exposure. TCRdb passed the RACE reads through MiXCR, listing each CDR3 protein once. Here the sample spans under 45,000 distinct CDR3 sequences, over 9% being singletons. The input for sequencing was whole blood, taken in connection with sensitization to the hapten diphenylcyclopropenone (DPC). These receptors were taken from a man in his fifties or sixties with alopecia areata. Some clones in this sample may be carry-over from other donors' samples. Both conserved end residues are part of each CDR3. A D gene is named only where the DNA matches it firmly. Clone size is given for some rows only: seen once, a few or many times, or a class if the clone is expanded.

D: TRBD2
length: 15
size: many
V: TRBV6-2/TRBV6-3
CDR3: CASSTPGLDADEQYF

D: NA
length: 15
size: many
V: TRBV6-1
CDR3: CASSAPWEYQETQYF

D: TRBD1
length: 14
size: many
V: TRBV4-1
CDR3: CASSPTDRGYEQYF

D: TRBD1
length: 14
size: few
V: TRBV11-1
CDR3: CASSWTGTGSEQYF

D: NA
length: 14
size: many
V: TRBV27
CDR3: CASSLLGTQETQYF

D: TRBD2
length: 13
size: NA
V: TRBV29-1
CDR3: CSVGAGGQETQYF

D: NA
length: 14
size: few
V: TRBV2
CDR3: CASSVRIGVYGYTF

D: TRBD2
length: 15
size: NA
V: TRBV15
CDR3: CATSKAGESTGELFF

D: NA
length: 13
size: many
V: TRBV27
CDR3: CASRGEMNTEAFF

D: NA
length: 13
size: many
V: TRBV6-1
CDR3: CASAQNWNTEAFF

D: NA
length: 16
size: NA
V: TRBV7-2
CDR3: CASSETGGVEWNEQFF

D: NA
length: 14
size: NA
V: TRBV10-3
CDR3: CAIRTNSWDTEAFF

D: NA
length: 14
size: many
V: TRBV20-1
CDR3: CSAGDRGRSEKLFF

D: NA
length: 13
size: NA
V: TRBV29-1
CDR3: CSGGLAARDEQFF

D: NA
length: 14
size: many
V: TRBV10-3
CDR3: CAISDLGQTYEQYF

D: NA
length: 14
size: NA
V: TRBV28
CDR3: CASRPGQRTYGYTF

D: NA
length: 16
size: many
V: TRBV7-8
CDR3: CASSLEIIPANYGYTF

D: NA
length: 14
size: many
V: TRBV10-1
CDR3: CASSVGSGPDTQYF

D: TRBD2
length: 16
size: NA
V: TRBV10-3
CDR3: CAISDPPTSVYNEQFF

D: NA
length: 15
size: many
V: TRBV15
CDR3: CATSRDLTLSYEQYF

D: NA
length: 11
size: many
V: TRBV28
CDR3: CASSLYYEQYF

D: NA
length: 11
size: many
V: TRBV29-1
CDR3: CSVAAHHEQYF

D: NA
length: 16
size: NA
V: TRBV6-1
CDR3: CASSASTSPGANVLTF

D: NA
length: 16
size: many
V: TRBV4-1
CDR3: CASSPGTHYINEKLFF

D: NA
length: 14
size: NA
V: TRBV7-2
CDR3: CASSLNSGNTEAFF

D: NA
length: 13
size: many
V: TRBV7-8
CDR3: CASSLQGANVLTF

D: TRBD1
length: 15
size: many
V: TRBV28
CDR3: CASPGQGRTNTEAFF

D: NA
length: 12
size: NA
V: TRBV19
CDR3: CASSRDTDTQYF

D: NA
length: 16
size: many
V: TRBV20-1
CDR3: CSARDAAAISYNEQFF

D: NA
length: 15
size: few
V: TRBV6-6
CDR3: CASSEPTRANYGYTF

D: NA
length: 15
size: many
V: TRBV12-3/TRBV12-4
CDR3: CASSLRGVGHQPQHF

D: NA
length: 14
size: many
V: TRBV6-6
CDR3: CASVGTEPTYEQYF

D: NA
length: 13
size: many
V: TRBV7-9
CDR3: CASSRDGVQPQHF

D: NA
length: 15
size: NA
V: TRBV20-1
CDR3: CSASPSSLSYNEQFF